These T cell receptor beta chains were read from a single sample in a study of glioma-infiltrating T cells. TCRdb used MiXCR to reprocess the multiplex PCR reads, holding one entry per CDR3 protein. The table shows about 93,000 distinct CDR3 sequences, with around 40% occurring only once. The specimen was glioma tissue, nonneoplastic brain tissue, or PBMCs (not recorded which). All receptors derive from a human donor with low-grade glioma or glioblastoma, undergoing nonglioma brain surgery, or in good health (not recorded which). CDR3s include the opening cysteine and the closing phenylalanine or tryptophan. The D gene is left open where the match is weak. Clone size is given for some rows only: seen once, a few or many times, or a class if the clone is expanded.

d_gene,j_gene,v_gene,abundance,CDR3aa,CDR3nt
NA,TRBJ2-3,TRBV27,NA,CASDYGTDTQYF,TGTGCCAGCGACTACGGCACAGATACGCAGTATTTT
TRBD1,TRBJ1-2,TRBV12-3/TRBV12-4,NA,CASCSPTGGYGYTF,TGTGCCAGCTGTTCCCCGACAGGGGGCTATGGCTACACCTTC
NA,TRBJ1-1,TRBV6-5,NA,CASSLSKTANTEAFF,TGTGCCAGCAGTCTATCCAAGACGGCGAACACTGAAGCTTTCTTT
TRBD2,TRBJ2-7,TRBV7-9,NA,CASSLFLAGGPNEQYF,TGTGCCAGCAGCTTATTTCTAGCGGGAGGGCCTAACGAGCAGTACTTC
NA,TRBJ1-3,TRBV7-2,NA,CASTNSGNTIYF,TGTGCCAGCACCAACTCTGGAAACACCATATATTTT
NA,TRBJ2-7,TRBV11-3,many,CASRGSGPYEQYF,TGTGCCAGCAGGGGAAGCGGTCCCTACGAGCAGTACTTC
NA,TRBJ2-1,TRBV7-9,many,CASSRRGRYNEQFF,TGTGCCAGCAGCCGCCGAGGGAGATACAATGAGCAGTTCTTC
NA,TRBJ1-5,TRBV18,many,CASSDSNNQPQHF,TGTGCCAGCTCCGACAGTAATAATCAGCCCCAGCATTTT
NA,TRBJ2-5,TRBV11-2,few,CASSPWPQGRQETQYF,TGTGCCAGCAGCCCATGGCCACAGGGACGTCAAGAGACCCAGTACTTC
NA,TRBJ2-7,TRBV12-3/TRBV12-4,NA,CASSLAIGEQYF,TGTGCCAGCAGCCTAGCTATCGGCGAGCAGTACTTC
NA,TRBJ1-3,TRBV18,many,CASSPPTDSGNTIYF,TGTGCCAGCTCACCACCGACGGACTCTGGAAACACCATATATTTT
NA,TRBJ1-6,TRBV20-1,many,CSAEQEYNSPLHF,TGCAGTGCCGAACAGGAATATAATTCACCCCTCCACTTT
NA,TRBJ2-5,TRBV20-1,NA,CSARAVKETQYF,TGCAGTGCTAGGGCCGTAAAAGAGACCCAGTACTTC
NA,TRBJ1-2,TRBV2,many,CASSGGSGNYGYTF,TGTGCCAGCAGTGGAGGCTCGGGAAACTATGGCTACACCTTC
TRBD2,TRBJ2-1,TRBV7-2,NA,CASSPLSGGTTGGEQFF,TGTGCCAGCAGCCCGCTGAGCGGGGGGACTACTGGCGGTGAGCAGTTCTTC
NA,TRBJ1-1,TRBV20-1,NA,CSAHDPRGSIMNTEAFF,TGCAGTGCTCACGATCCAAGGGGGAGTATCATGAACACTGAAGCTTTCTTT
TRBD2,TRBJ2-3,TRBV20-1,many,CSPRGVAGGPDTQYF,TGCAGTCCGCGGGGGGTAGCGGGAGGCCCAGATACGCAGTATTTT
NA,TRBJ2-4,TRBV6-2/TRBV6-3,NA,CASSYSNRLGRVDIQYF,TGTGCCAGCAGTTACTCGAACCGACTGGGGCGGGTGGACATTCAGTACTTC
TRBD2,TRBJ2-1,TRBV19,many,CASSIRLAGLNNEQFF,TGTGCCAGTAGTATAAGACTAGCGGGACTCAACAATGAGCAGTTCTTC
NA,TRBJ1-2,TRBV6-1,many,CASSARTGMGYTF,TGTGCCAGCAGTGCTAGGACGGGAATGGGCTACACCTTC
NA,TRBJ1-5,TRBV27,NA,CASSWGKAQPQHF,TGTGCCAGCAGTTGGGGAAAGGCTCAGCCCCAGCACTTT
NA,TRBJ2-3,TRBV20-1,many,CSARDGTDTQYF,TGCAGTGCTAGAGACGGCACAGATACGCAGTATTTT
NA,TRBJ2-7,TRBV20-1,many,CSAQNELYEQYF,TGCAGTGCTCAAAATGAACTCTACGAGCAGTACTTC
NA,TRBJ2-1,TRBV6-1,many,CASSDEGYEQFF,TGTGCCAGCAGTGATGAGGGGTATGAGCAGTTCTTC
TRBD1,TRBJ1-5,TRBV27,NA,CASSARGPADIQPQHF,TGTGCCAGCAGTGCTAGGGGGCCTGCCGATATCCAGCCCCAGCATTTT
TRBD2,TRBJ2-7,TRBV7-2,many,CASSPGLTSYEQYF,TGTGCCAGCAGCCCGGGACTAACCTCCTACGAGCAGTACTTC
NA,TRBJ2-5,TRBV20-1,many,CSATRLSFGPWETQYF,TGCAGTGCTACCCGTTTGTCATTCGGACCTTGGGAGACCCAGTACTTC
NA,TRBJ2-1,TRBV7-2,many,CASSLDGYLSYNEQFF,TGTGCCAGCAGCTTAGACGGATACCTCTCCTACAATGAGCAGTTCTTC
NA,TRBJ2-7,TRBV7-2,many,CASSRRSGPYEQYF,TGTGCCAGCTCCAGGCGAAGCGGACCCTACGAGCAGTACTTC
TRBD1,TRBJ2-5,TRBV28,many,CASSYRTGDETQYF,TGTGCCAGCAGTTACCGGACAGGGGATGAGACCCAGTACTTC
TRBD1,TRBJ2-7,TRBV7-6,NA,CASSLRQGHEQYF,TGTGCCAGCAGCTTACGACAGGGCCACGAGCAGTACTTC
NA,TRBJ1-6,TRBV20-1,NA,CSDHATTDEDNSPLHF,TGCAGTGACCATGCAACGACAGATGAGGATAATTCACCCCTCCACTTT
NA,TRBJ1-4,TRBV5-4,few,CASSNTGLDEKLFF,TGTGCCAGCAGCAATACAGGGTTGGATGAAAAACTGTTTTTT
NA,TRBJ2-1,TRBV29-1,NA,CSVLSRVKSSYNEQFF,TGCAGCGTATTATCGAGAGTCAAGAGCTCCTACAATGAGCAGTTCTTC
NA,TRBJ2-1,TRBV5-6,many,CASEDSSYNEQFF,TGTGCCAGCGAGGACTCTTCCTACAATGAGCAGTTCTTC